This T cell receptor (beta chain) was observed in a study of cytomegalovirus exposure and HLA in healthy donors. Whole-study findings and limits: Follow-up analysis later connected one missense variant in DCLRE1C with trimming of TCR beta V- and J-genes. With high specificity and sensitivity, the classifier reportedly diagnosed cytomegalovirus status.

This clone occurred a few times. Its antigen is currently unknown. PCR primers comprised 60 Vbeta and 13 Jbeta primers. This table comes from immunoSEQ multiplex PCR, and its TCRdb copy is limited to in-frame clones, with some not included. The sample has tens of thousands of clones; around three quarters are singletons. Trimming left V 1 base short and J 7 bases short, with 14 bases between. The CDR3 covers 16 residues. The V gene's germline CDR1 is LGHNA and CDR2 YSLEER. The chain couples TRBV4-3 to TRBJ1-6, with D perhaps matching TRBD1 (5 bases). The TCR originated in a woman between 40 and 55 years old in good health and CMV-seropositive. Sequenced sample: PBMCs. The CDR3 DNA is TGCGCCAGCAGCCAAGTAGCCAGGGTTCCCAATTCACCCCTCCACTTT. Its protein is CASSQVARVPNSPLHF.